This T cell receptor beta chain emerged from a study of PD-1 blockade in classical Hodgkin lymphoma. There are 16 residues in the CDR3. The V and J ends lost 10 bases and 2 bases respectively, with 20 bases between them. CDR1 and CDR2 from the germline V gene are MDHEN and SYDVKM. Exposure to brentuximab vedotin varied, and each patient had relapsed following autologous stem cell transplantation. Note on this clone: What it recognizes is unknown.

Measured with immunoSEQ multiplex PCR; TCRdb has only the in-frame clones, and not every one. The sample shows roughly 97,000 clones, roughly 88% of them seen only once. Study observations and caveats: At baseline, newly diagnosed patients reportedly showed less TCR diversity than healthy donors.

Sequences were derived from peripheral blood mononuclear cells (PBMCs), sampled at baseline. The TCR was taken from a human donor with classical Hodgkin lymphoma. The chain has TRBV28 and TRBJ2-2, with a possible D match to TRBD1 (6 bases). The CDR3, as DNA: TGTGCCACCTTATCCCACAGGGAACTTAACACCGGGGAGCTGTTTTTT. Encoded protein: CATLSHRELNTGELFF.